The 3 T cell receptor beta chains listed next were all sequenced from one sample in a study of blood T cell repertoires in COVID-19. Profiled with immunoSEQ multiplex PCR; TCRdb holds only in-frame clones, not every one. The sample lists more than 300,000 clones, roughly 86% occurring once. The source material was peripheral blood. These TCRs come from a woman in her forties or fifties with acute or convalescent COVID-19.

This sequence joins TRBV10-3 and TRBJ2-2; TRBD2 is a possible D gene (7 bases). V shed 7 bases and J shed 0 bases, with 18 bases lying between them. CDR1 is ENHRY and CDR2 is SYGVKD in the germline V gene. This CDR3 region has 17 residues. In DNA form, the CDR3 reads TGTGCCATCAACAGGGCTAGCGGAGCAGCGAACACCGGGGAGCTGTTTTTT. Protein sequence: CAINRASGAANTGELFF.

The CDR3 spells CASSTRVVTEAFF. The CDR3 DNA reads TGTGCCAGCAGCACCAGGGTCGTCACTGAAGCTTTCTTT. The chain joins TRBV7-2 to TRBJ1-1; a possible D gene is TRBD1 (5 bases). This CDR3 spans 13 amino acids. Germline V gene lookup returns CDR1 SGHTA and CDR2 FQGNSA. The V end was cut by 5 bases, the J end by 4 bases, with 11 bases between.

About this clone: This sample also contains other DNA sequences that code for the same CDR3. The chain has TRBV20-1 and TRBJ2-5; a weak D match, TRBD1 (7 bases). Between the trimmed V and J ends, which lost 3 bases and 5 bases, there was a span of 19 bases. The CDR3 totals 15 residues. Germline values: CDR1 DFQATT, CDR2 SNEGSKA (reference sequence). CDR3: CSASRGPGQRETQYF. The CDR3 coding sequence is TGCAGTGCTAGTCGGGGGCCGGGACAGCGGGAGACCCAGTACTTC.